This TCR beta chain derives from a study of early T cells in non-severe SARS-CoV-2 infection. Study summary: The authors sequenced bulk RNA from unsorted whole blood, leaving chains unpaired. Findings and limits, study-wide: VDJdb matching favored anti-spike CD8 responses, missing private and CD4 specificities.

Each single cDNA molecule received a unique molecular identifier. One entry per CDR3 protein, called by TCRdb with MiXCR from the 5' RACE reads. The table shows roughly 69,000 distinct CDR3 sequences, with over 8% occurring only once. A remark on this clonotype: Its matching antigen is unknown. This could be a read error, since a much larger clone is one nucleotide away.

The CDR3 is made up of 13 amino acids. CDR1 is SNHLY and CDR2 is FYNNEI in the germline V gene. Source: whole blood, taken at baseline. V and J are TRBV2 and TRBJ2-1; maybe TRBD2 (6 bases). This receptor was obtained from an adult who was a healthcare worker with PCR-confirmed SARS-CoV-2 infection or an uninfected control (not recorded which). The CDR3 region is CATGLTRDKEQFF. CDR3 sequence (DNA): TGTGCCACGGGACTCACCCGAGACAAAGAGCAGTTCTTC. Drawing the rest from reference TRBV2 and TRBJ2-1, the complete variable domain is EPEVTQTPSHQVTQMGQEVILRCVPISNHLYFYWYRQILGQKVEFLVSFYNNEISEKSEIFDDQFSVERPDGSNFTLKIRSTKLEDSAMYFCATGLTRDKEQFFGPGTRLTVL.